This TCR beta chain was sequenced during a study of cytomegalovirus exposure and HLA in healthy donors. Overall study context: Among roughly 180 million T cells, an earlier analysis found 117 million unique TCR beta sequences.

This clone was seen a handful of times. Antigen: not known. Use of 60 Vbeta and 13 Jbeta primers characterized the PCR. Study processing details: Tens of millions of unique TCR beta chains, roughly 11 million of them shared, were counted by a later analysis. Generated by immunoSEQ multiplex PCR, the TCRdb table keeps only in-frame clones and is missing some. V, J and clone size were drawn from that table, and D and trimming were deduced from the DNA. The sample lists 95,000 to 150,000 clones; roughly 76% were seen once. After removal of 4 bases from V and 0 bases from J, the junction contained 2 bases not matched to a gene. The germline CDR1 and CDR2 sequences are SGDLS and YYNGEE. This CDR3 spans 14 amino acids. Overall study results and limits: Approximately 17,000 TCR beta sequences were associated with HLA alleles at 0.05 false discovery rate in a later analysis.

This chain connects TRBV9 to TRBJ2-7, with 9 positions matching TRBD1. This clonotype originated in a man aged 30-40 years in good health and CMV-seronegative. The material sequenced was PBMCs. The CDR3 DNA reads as TGTGCCAGCAGCCTGACAGGGGGCTCCTACGAGCAGTACTTC. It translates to CASSLTGGSYEQYF. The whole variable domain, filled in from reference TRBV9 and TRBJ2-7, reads DSGVTQTPKHLITATGQRVTLRCSPRSGDLSVYWYQQSLDQGLQFLIQYYNGEERAKGNILERFSAQQFPDLHSELNLSSLELGDSALYFCASSLTGGSYEQYFGPGTRLTVT.